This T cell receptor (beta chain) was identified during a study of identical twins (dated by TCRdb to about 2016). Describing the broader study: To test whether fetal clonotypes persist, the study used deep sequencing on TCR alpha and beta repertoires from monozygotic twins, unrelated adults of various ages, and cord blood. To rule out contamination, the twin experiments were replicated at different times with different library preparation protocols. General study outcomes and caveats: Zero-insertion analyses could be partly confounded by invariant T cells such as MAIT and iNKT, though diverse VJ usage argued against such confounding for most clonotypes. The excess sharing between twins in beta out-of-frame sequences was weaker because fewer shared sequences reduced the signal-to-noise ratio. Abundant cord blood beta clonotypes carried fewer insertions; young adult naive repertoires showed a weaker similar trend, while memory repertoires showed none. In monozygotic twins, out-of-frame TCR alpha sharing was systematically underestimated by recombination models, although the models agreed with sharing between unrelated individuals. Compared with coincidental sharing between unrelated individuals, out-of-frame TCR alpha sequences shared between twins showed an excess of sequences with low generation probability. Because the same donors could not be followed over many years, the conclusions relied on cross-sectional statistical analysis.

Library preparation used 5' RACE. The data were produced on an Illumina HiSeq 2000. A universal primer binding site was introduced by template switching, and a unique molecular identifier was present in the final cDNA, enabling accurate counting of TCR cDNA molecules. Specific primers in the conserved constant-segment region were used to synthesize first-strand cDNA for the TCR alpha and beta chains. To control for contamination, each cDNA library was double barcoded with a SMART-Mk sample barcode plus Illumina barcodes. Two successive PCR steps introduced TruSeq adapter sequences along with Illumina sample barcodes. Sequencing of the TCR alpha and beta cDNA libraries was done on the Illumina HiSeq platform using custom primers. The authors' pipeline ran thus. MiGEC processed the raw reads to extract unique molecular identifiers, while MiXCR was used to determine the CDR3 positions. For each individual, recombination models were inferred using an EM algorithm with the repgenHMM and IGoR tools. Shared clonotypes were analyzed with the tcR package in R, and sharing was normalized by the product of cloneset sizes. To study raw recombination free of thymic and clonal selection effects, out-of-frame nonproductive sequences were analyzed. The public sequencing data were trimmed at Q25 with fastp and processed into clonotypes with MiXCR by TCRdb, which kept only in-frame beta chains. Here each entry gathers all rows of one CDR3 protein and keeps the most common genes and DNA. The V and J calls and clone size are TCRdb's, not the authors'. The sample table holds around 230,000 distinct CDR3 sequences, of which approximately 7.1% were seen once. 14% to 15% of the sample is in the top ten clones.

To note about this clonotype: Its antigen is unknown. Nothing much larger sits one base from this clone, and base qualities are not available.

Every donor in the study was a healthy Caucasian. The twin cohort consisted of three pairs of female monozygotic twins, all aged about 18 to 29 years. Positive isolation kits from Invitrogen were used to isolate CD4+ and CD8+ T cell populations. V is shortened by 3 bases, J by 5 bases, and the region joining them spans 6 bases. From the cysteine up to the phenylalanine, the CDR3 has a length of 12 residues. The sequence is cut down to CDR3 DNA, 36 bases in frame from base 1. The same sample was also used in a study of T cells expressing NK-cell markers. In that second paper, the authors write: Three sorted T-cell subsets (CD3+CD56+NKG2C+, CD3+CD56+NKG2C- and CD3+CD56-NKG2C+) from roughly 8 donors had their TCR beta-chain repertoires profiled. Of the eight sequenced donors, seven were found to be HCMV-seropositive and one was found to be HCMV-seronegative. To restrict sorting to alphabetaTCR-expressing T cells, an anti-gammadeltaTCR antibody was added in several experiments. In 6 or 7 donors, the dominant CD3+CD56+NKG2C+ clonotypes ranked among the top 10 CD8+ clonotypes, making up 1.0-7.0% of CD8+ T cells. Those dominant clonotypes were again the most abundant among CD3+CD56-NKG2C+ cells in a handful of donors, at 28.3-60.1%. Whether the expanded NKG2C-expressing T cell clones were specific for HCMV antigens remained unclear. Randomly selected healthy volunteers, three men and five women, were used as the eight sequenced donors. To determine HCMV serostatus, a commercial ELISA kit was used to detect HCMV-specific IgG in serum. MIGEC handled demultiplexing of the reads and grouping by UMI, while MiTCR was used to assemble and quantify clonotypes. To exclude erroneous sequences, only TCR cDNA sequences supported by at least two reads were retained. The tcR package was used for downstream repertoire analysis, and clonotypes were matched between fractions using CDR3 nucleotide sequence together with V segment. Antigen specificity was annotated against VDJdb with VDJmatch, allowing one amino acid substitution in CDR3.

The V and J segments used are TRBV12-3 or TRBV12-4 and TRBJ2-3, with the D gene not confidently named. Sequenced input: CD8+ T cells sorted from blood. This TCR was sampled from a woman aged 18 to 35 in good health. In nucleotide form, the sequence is TGTGCCAGCAGTTTCCTGCGAGATACGCAGTATTTT. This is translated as CASSFLRDTQYF.